This T cell receptor (beta chain) was identified during a study of blood T cell repertoires in COVID-19. Measured with immunoSEQ multiplex PCR; TCRdb has only the in-frame clones, and not every one. The data show 110,000 or so clones, roughly 90% seen once. V gave up 8 bases and J gave up 0 bases, with 16 bases separating them. This CDR3 contains 15 residues. Germline V gives CDR1 SNHLY, CDR2 FYNNEI. Source material: peripheral blood. The chain carries TRBV2 and TRBJ1-2, with D tentatively TRBD1 (6 bases). This TCR was recovered from a human donor in a cohort sampled during active COVID-19. This CDR3 is CASGQVGQTNYGYTF. The CDR3 DNA follows: TGTGCCAGCGGCCAAGTCGGACAGACTAACTATGGCTACACCTTC.